These 27 T cell receptor beta chains originate from one sample sequenced in a study of blood T cell repertoires in COVID-19 (dated by TCRdb to about 2020). The method behind the library was the immunoSEQ multiplex PCR assay. TCRdb's version of the immuneACCESS table is confined to in-frame rearrangements and falls short of the full clone set. An unresolved V gene accounts for under half of the shortfall where checked; the remainder is of unknown origin. In all, the sample holds approximately 170,000 clones, and 88% of those were seen once. The top ten clonotypes cover 2% to 2.5% of the sample. Sequences were obtained from peripheral blood. The origin of the receptors is a man aged 45-60 years who had recovered from COVID-19.

In nucleotides, the CDR3 is TGTGCCAGCAGCCTCAGCGTAGATACGCAGTATTTT. Its protein is CASSLSVDTQYF. The rearrangement uses TRBV7-9 and TRBJ2-3; D is unclear. Germline V gene sequence: CDR1 SEHNR, CDR2 FQNEAQ (reference sequence). CDR3 size: 12 residues. V was trimmed by 5 bases and J by 5 bases, leaving 8 bases between them.

The sample holds one count of this clone. The chain uses TRBV9 and TRBJ2-2; TRBD1 is a possible D gene (6 bases). Trimming took off 1 base at V and 3 bases at J, with 7 bases between the two ends. In germline, CDR1 is SGDLS, CDR2 YYNGEE. CDR3 length: 14 residues. The CDR3 protein is CASSVYRDTGELFF. CDR3 bases: TGTGCCAGCAGCGTATACAGGGACACCGGGGAGCTGTTTTTT.

In its sample, this clone was seen once. For the CDR3, the DNA is TGCGCCAGCAGAACCGGGACAGGGGTCGACTATGGCTACACCTTC. The encoded protein is CASRTGTGVDYGYTF. The rearrangement links TRBV5-1 to TRBJ1-2; 10 nucleotides agree with TRBD1. Trimming took 5 bases from V and 3 from J; bases not matched to a gene: 7. CDR3 length: 15 residues. The V gene's germline CDR1 is SGHRS and CDR2 YFSETQ. Looking up the rest from reference TRBV5-1 and TRBJ1-2 gives the full variable domain: KAGVTQTPRYLIKTRGQQVTLSCSPISGHRSVSWYQQTPGQGLQFLFEYFSETQRNKGNFPGRFSGRQFSNSRSEMNVSTLELGDSALYLCASRTGTGVDYGYTFGSGTRLTVV.

The rearrangement uses TRBV6-2 or TRBV6-3 and TRBJ1-5; D might be TRBD1 (6 bases). The CDR3 consists of 17 residues. V was trimmed by 2 bases and J by 0 bases, leaving 14 bases between them. Germline assignment: CDR1 MNHEY and CDR2 SVGEGT. CDR3 region: CASSYPGQSYSNQPQHF. CDR3 bases: TGTGCCAGCAGTTACCCTGGACAGTCTTATAGCAATCAGCCCCAGCATTTT.

The chain has TRBV7-6 and TRBJ1-1; tentative D call: TRBD1 (6 bases). The germline CDR1 and CDR2 sequences are SGHVS and FNYEAQ. V shed 4 bases and J shed 6 bases, with 18 bases lying between them. This CDR3 is built from 15 residues. CDR3 residues: CASSSRTDRWAEAFF. The DNA of the CDR3 is TGTGCCAGCAGCTCGCGAACCGACAGGTGGGCTGAAGCTTTCTTT.

This rearrangement joins TRBV7-8 to TRBJ1-1, with 9 bases fitting TRBD1. The CDR3 is 16 amino acids. Germline assignment: CDR1 SGHVS and CDR2 FQNEAQ. J gave up 5 bases and V 5 bases, and 12 bases lay outside the gene matches. Here the CDR3 DNA reads TGTGCCAGCAGCCCCAGCCGTGGACAGGGGAGGACTGAAGCTTTCTTT. Protein: CASSPSRGQGRTEAFF. Full variable domain (rest looked up from reference TRBV7-8 and TRBJ1-1): GAGVSQSPRYKVAKRGQDVALRCDPISGHVSLFWYQQALGQGPEFLTYFQNEAQLDKSGLPSDRFFAERPEGSVSTLKIQRTQQEDSAVYLCASSPSRGQGRTEAFFGQGTRLTVV.

The V call is TRBV6-6, the J call TRBJ1-1; possibly TRBD1 for D (6 bases). CDR1 and CDR2 from the germline V gene are MNHNY and SVGAGI (reference sequence). V lost 0 bases, J lost 6 bases, and 11 bases lay in between. CDR3 size: 14 residues. As DNA, the CDR3 is TGTGCCAGCAGTTACTCGAGGGACAACCCTGAAGCTTTCTTT. Protein: CASSYSRDNPEAFF.

The sample holds one count of this clone. This chain uses TRBV29-1 with TRBJ2-7, with 8 positions matching TRBD2. J was trimmed by 2 bases and V by 1 base; bases with no gene match: 7. The CDR3 sequence is 15 residues long. The germline V gene encodes CDR1 SQVTM and CDR2 ANQGSEA. CDR3 nucleotide sequence: TGCAGCGTTGAAGTCCCAGCGGGAGTCCCCTACGAGCAGTACTTC. Translation gives CSVEVPAGVPYEQYF.

This clone was seen more than once but under ten times. The CDR3 loop is CASSPKTGPATNEKLFF. CDR3 bases: TGTGCCAGCAGTCCAAAGACAGGGCCCGCAACTAATGAAAAACTGTTTTTT. The chain employs TRBV25-1 and TRBJ1-4; 7 nucleotides align to TRBD1. The CDR3 has 17 amino acids. Germline lookup yields CDR1 MGHDK and CDR2 SYGVNS. Losses at the gene ends were 5 bases for V and 0 bases for J; bases not matched to a gene: 9.

The chain joins TRBV6-2 or TRBV6-3 to TRBJ2-3; 8 nucleotides agree with TRBD2. V was pared by 6 bases and J by 11 bases, with 16 bases of the junction left unmatched. CDR3 length: 15 residues. Germline V lookup: CDR1 MNHEY, CDR2 SVGEGT. CDR3 bases: TGTGCCAGCAGCCCGAGGCGCGGGGGGCCCTCAGGGCAGTATTTT. Its translation: CASSPRRGGPSGQYF.

This clone was detected once. V and J are TRBV7-2 and TRBJ1-5, with 7 bases matching TRBD1. This CDR3 has 16 residues. The germline V gene has CDR1 SGHTA and CDR2 FQGNSA. The V gene end was trimmed by 1 base and the J gene end by 2 bases; junction bases not matched to a gene: 5. The CDR3 sequence is CASSLGQGGRNQPQHF. In DNA form, the CDR3 reads TGTGCCAGCAGCTTAGGACAGGGCGGACGCAATCAGCCCCAGCATTTT.

The chain uses TRBV12-5 and TRBJ2-2; 9 nucleotides align to TRBD2. Germline trimming cut 0 bases from V and 7 bases from J; bases unmatched to any gene: 9. The CDR3 runs 17 residues. CDR1 and CDR2 from the germline V gene are LGHNT and FRNRAP. CDR3 coding DNA: TGTGCTAGTGGTTTGGTCCGCGGGGGGGGTGGGAGCGGGGAGCTGTTTTTT. Protein product: CASGLVRGGGGSGELFF.

The chain employs TRBV6-5 and TRBJ1-2, with D possibly TRBD1 on 6 matching bases. V was pared by 6 bases and J by 8 bases, with 13 bases between. The CDR3 spans 12 residues. Germline V CDR1 and CDR2: MNHEY, SVGAGI. The CDR3 sequence is CASSRQVGGYTF. DNA of the CDR3: TGTGCCAGCAGCCGACAGGTCGGAGGCTACACCTTC.

This chain joins TRBV7-9 and TRBJ2-1; 10 nucleotides line up with TRBD2. The CDR3 has 15 amino acids. From germline, CDR1 is SEHNR and CDR2 FQNEAQ (reference sequence). The V segment lost 1 base and the J segment 10 bases; nucleotides outside the gene matches: 7. The CDR3, as DNA: TGTGCCAGCAGCTTAGGAGAACTAGCGGGATTGGAGCAGTTCTTC. It codes for CASSLGELAGLEQFF.

In regard to this clone: The same CDR3 arises from other DNA sequences in this sample as well. V gene TRBV29-1 combines with J gene TRBJ2-7, with 10 bases fitting TRBD1. Germline loops: CDR1 SQVTM, CDR2 ANQGSEA. The CDR3 consists of 13 residues. Trimming took 4 bases from V and 4 from J; bases not matched to a gene: 4. The CDR3, as DNA: TGCAGCGTTGGACAGGGGGCTGGTTACGAGCAGTACTTC. Residues: CSVGQGAGYEQYF.

A note on this clone: Germline and junction disagree at one end, which may indicate a read error. The chain is built from TRBV6-2 or TRBV6-3 and TRBJ1-1, with 7 bases identical to TRBD1. The CDR3 is made up of 13 amino acids. CDR1 and CDR2 (germline): MNHEY, SVGEGT. The CDR3 nucleotides are TGTGCCAGCAGCCACACAGGGGTCACTGAAGCTTGCTTT. This gives the protein CASSHTGVTEACF.

The chain combines TRBV19 with TRBJ2-3; 10 nucleotides agree with TRBD2. CDR1 is LNHDA and CDR2 is SQIVND in the germline V gene (reference sequence). CDR3 length equals 18 residues. V lost 2 bases and J lost 2; bases outside the gene matches: 10. The DNA for the CDR3 is TGTGCCAGTAGTATAAGCCCCCTACTAGCGGGGTCCACAGATACGCAGTATTTT. Protein sequence: CASSISPLLAGSTDTQYF.

This chain connects TRBV27 to TRBJ1-2; TRBD1 is a possible D gene (6 bases). CDR1 is MNHEY and CDR2 is SMNVEV in the germline V gene (reference sequence). The germline V and J ends were trimmed by 6 bases and 2 bases, with 13 bases remaining between them. The CDR3 spans 14 residues. CDR3 sequence reads: CASRQTGSNYGYTF. CDR3 in DNA: TGTGCCAGCAGACAAACAGGGAGCAACTATGGCTACACCTTC.

J is TRBJ2-2 and V is TRBV24-1; D call uncertain. The CDR3 has 16 amino acids. Germline CDR1 is KGHDR and CDR2 is SFDVKD. Trimming removed 4 bases at V and 3 bases at J, with 14 bases between. CDR3 region: CATSDIGPQDTGELFF. The CDR3 nucleotides read TGTGCCACCAGTGACATTGGGCCTCAGGACACCGGGGAGCTGTTTTTT.

The chain joins TRBV18 to TRBJ2-2; a weak D match, TRBD1 (5 bases). The germline gives CDR1 KGHSH, CDR2 LQKENI. The CDR3 runs 16 residues. V was clipped by 3 bases and J by 1 base, with 12 bases between them. CDR3 coding DNA: TGTGCCAGCTCACCGGCTGGACACCGGAACACCGGGGAGCTGTTTTTT. Its translation: CASSPAGHRNTGELFF.

This chain joins TRBV7-9 and TRBJ2-7; D might be TRBD1 (6 bases). V lost 5 bases and J lost 4, with 9 bases in between. Looked up from germline, CDR1 is SEHNR and CDR2 is FQNEAQ (reference sequence). The length of the CDR3 is 12 residues. CDR3 region: CASSPRGYEQYF. In DNA form, the CDR3 reads TGTGCCAGCAGCCCCAGGGGTTACGAGCAGTACTTC.

This clone showed up just once. The rearrangement joins TRBV6-1 to TRBJ2-5, with 8 nucleotides matching TRBD1. Germline V gene lookup returns CDR1 MNHNS and CDR2 SASEGT. J gave up 4 bases and V 1 base, and 5 bases lay outside the gene matches. The CDR3 runs to 15 residues. CDR3 sequence reads: CASSEGTGRRETQYF. CDR3 coding DNA: TGTGCCAGCAGTGAAGGGACAGGGCGCCGAGAGACCCAGTACTTC.

The genes are TRBV4-1 and TRBJ1-2; D unclear. The CDR3 has 14 residues. V lost 4 bases, J lost 0 bases, and 9 bases lay in between. Germline values: CDR1 MGHRA, CDR2 YSYEKL. CDR3 DNA sequence: TGCGCCAGCAGCCCCGAGGAGACTAACTATGGCTACACCTTC. Protein: CASSPEETNYGYTF.

This chain uses TRBV7-8 with TRBJ1-5; D possibly corresponds to TRBD1 (5 bases). The CDR3 totals 15 residues. The V and J ends lost 5 bases and 0 bases respectively, with 11 bases between them. CDR1 and CDR2 from the germline V gene are SGHVS and FQNEAQ. In nucleotides, the CDR3 is TGTGCCAGCAGCCTAGACAGCTATAGCAATCAGCCCCAGCATTTT. Protein sequence: CASSLDSYSNQPQHF.

The chain carries TRBV2 and TRBJ2-7; 8 bases agree with TRBD1. The germline V gene has CDR1 SNHLY and CDR2 FYNNEI. J gave up 1 base and V 5 bases, and 4 bases lay outside the gene matches. The length of the CDR3 is 14 residues. The CDR3: CASSRDRYSYEQYF. CDR3 DNA sequence: TGTGCCAGCAGTCGGGACAGGTATTCCTACGAGCAGTACTTC. The full variable domain, completed using reference TRBV2 and TRBJ2-7, is EPEVTQTPSHQVTQMGQEVILRCVPISNHLYFYWYRQILGQKVEFLVSFYNNEISEKSEIFDDQFSVERPDGSNFTLKIRSTKLEDSAMYFCASSRDRYSYEQYFGPGTRLTVT.

This clone is a singleton in its sample. The chain recombines TRBV2 with TRBJ2-5, with 8 bases lining up with TRBD1. The V and J ends lost 3 bases and 5 bases, in that order; junction bases with no gene match: 8. The CDR3 contains 15 residues. CDR1 and CDR2 (germline): SNHLY, FYNNEI. The CDR3 spells CASSEPRGHTETQYF. In nucleotides, the CDR3 is TGTGCCAGCAGTGAGCCCAGGGGGCATACGGAGACCCAGTACTTC.

This clone was observed a handful of times. The chain links TRBV20-1 to TRBJ1-2; D uncertain. The CDR3 consists of 11 residues. V gave up 6 bases and J gave up 7 bases, with 12 bases separating them. The germline gives CDR1 DFQATT, CDR2 SNEGSKA (reference sequence). CDR3 nucleotides: TGCAGTGCAAACCCAGGTGGTGGCTACACCTTC. Encoded protein: CSANPGGGYTF.